These T cell receptor beta chains were read from a single sample in a study of blood T cell repertoires in COVID-19. Here immunoSEQ multiplex PCR was the method, and the copy in TCRdb shows in-frame clones only, minus some. The repertoire has a few hundred thousand clones, around 82% of them found once; the top ten carry roughly 3.2%. The sequenced sample consisted of PBMCs or T cells enriched from blood (not recorded which). Every receptor here comes from a middle-aged man who had recovered from COVID-19. Each CDR3 is given with its conserved first and last residue. D genes are given only for firm matches. Rows may omit the clone size; those that give it use once, few, many or a size class.

clone size	V gene	J gene	D gene	CDR3 protein	CDR3 DNA
few	TRBV9	TRBJ1-3	TRBD1	CASSGDPGTGPGNTIYF	TGTGCCAGCAGCGGAGACCCCGGGACAGGGCCTGGAAACACCATATATTTT
NA	TRBV5-1	TRBJ2-3	NA	CASSSLRGDTQYF	TGCGCCAGCAGCTCCCTTCGAGGGGATACGCAGTATTTT
few	TRBV9	TRBJ1-2	TRBD1	CASSLHVGQGYGYTF	TGTGCCAGCAGCCTCCATGTGGGACAGGGCTATGGCTACACCTTC
NA	TRBV19	TRBJ2-6	TRBD2	CASSLTSGAAGANVLTF	TGTGCCAGTAGCTTGACTAGCGGGGCGGCTGGGGCCAACGTCCTGACTTTC
NA	TRBV7-9	TRBJ1-2	NA	CASSLEGWAHGYTF	TGTGCCAGCAGCTTAGAGGGGTGGGCGCATGGCTACACCTTC
NA	TRBV29-1	TRBJ2-7	NA	CSAQLATYEQYF	TGCAGCGCCCAGTTGGCCACCTACGAGCAGTACTTC
NA	TRBV12-5	TRBJ1-2	TRBD1	CASGSWDRVEGYTF	TGTGCTAGTGGTTCCTGGGACAGGGTTGAAGGCTACACCTTC
NA	TRBV5-4	TRBJ2-2	TRBD1	CASSLDRVGTGELFF	TGTGCCAGCAGCCTAGACAGGGTCGGCACCGGGGAGCTGTTTTTT
few	TRBV20-1	TRBJ1-5	NA	CSARYLGAQHF	TGCAGTGCTAGATACCTAGGGGCCCAGCATTTT
once	TRBV7-8	TRBJ2-2	TRBD2	CASSTTSGRLTGELFF	TGTGCCAGCAGCACGACTAGCGGGAGACTTACCGGGGAGCTGTTTTTT
NA	TRBV24-1	TRBJ1-5	TRBD1	CATSDGLRTGGNQPQHF	TGTGCCACCAGTGATGGGCTCAGGACAGGAGGGAATCAGCCCCAGCATTTT
NA	TRBV5-1	TRBJ1-6	NA	CASSGSGNSPLHF	TGCGCCAGCAGCGGGAGCGGGAATTCACCCCTCCACTTT
NA	TRBV28	TRBJ2-1	TRBD2	CASSLASGPYNEQFF	TGTGCCAGCAGTTTGGCTAGCGGACCCTACAATGAGCAGTTCTTC
NA	TRBV7-3	TRBJ2-7	TRBD1	CASSFSTGGEQYF	TGTGCCAGCAGCTTTTCGACAGGGGGCGAGCAGTACTTC
NA	TRBV18	TRBJ2-1	NA	CASSPPMGLSGAYNEQFF	TGTGCCAGCTCACCACCGATGGGACTGTCGGGGGCCTACAATGAGCAGTTCTTC
NA	TRBV6-6	TRBJ1-5	TRBD1	CASRNRGSSNQPQHF	TGTGCCAGCAGGAACAGGGGAAGTAGCAATCAGCCCCAGCATTTT
NA	TRBV5-8	TRBJ1-1	NA	CASSAREKIHRNTEAFF	TGTGCCAGCAGCGCCCGGGAAAAAATTCACAGAAACACTGAAGCTTTCTTT
NA	TRBV28	TRBJ1-6	NA	CASRPRTVYNSPLHF	TGTGCCAGCAGACCCCGGACAGTGTATAATTCACCCCTCCACTTT
NA	TRBV5-1	TRBJ1-2	TRBD1	CASSLDSATGGYGYTF	TGCGCCAGCAGCCTAGACTCAGCGACAGGGGGCTATGGCTACACCTTC
NA	TRBV5-4	TRBJ2-2	NA	CASSLAPRDTNTGELFF	TGTGCCAGCAGCTTGGCGCCCCGGGACACCAACACCGGGGAGCTGTTTTTT
NA	TRBV2	TRBJ2-7	TRBD1	CASNERQGAKLLAYEQYF	TGTGCCAGCAACGAAAGACAGGGGGCGAAATTGTTGGCCTACGAGCAGTACTTC
NA	TRBV11-2	TRBJ1-6	NA	CASSAQTAGSPLHF	TGTGCCAGCAGCGCACAAACCGCTGGTTCACCCCTCCACTTT
NA	TRBV18	TRBJ1-6	NA	CASSRDKGTHPLHF	TGTGCCAGCTCCCGGGACAAGGGAACCCACCCCCTCCACTTT
NA	TRBV24-1	TRBJ1-2	TRBD1	CATSDPGGNYGYTF	TGTGCCACCAGTGATCCAGGGGGAAACTATGGCTACACCTTC
NA	TRBV7-2	TRBJ2-2	TRBD1	CASRNDRVPGELFF	TGTGCCAGCAGAAACGACAGGGTACCCGGGGAGCTGTTTTTT
NA	TRBV13	TRBJ1-4	NA	CASSPGGRKLFF	TGTGCCAGCAGCCCGGGAGGGAGAAAACTGTTTTTT